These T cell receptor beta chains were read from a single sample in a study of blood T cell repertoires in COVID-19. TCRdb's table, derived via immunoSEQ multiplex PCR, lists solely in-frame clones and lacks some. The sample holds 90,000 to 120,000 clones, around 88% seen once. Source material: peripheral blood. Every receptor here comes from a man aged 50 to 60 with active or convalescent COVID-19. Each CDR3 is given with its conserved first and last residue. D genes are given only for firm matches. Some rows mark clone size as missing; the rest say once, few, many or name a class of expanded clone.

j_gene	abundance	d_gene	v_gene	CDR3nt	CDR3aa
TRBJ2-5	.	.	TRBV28	TGTGCCAGCAGTCCCCTACAAGAGACCCAGTACTTC	CASSPLQETQYF
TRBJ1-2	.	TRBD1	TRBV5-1	TGCGCCAGTCGGACAGGGGAAAACTATGGCTACACCTTC	CASRTGENYGYTF
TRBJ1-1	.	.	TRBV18	TGTGCCAGCTCACCCCCAGGAGGATGGACTGAAGCTTTCTTT	CASSPPGGWTEAFF
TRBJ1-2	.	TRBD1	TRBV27	TGTGCCAGCAGTTTAGCGGGACAGGGATTAGAGGGCTACACCTTC	CASSLAGQGLEGYTF
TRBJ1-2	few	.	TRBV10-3	TGTGCCATCCAGCGGGGTGGAGACTATGGCTACACCTTC	CAIQRGGDYGYTF
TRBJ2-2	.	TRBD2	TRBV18	TGTGCCAGCTCACCAGCGGGAGCCGACACCGGGGAGCTGTTTTTT	CASSPAGADTGELFF
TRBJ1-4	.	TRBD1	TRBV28	TGTGCCAGCAGTTCTGGGACAGGGAGACGGTTTGAAAAACTGTTTTTT	CASSSGTGRRFEKLFF
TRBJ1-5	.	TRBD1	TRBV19	TGTGCCAGTAGGGCAGGGGGCATATCAAAGCCCCAGCATTTT	CASRAGGISKPQHF
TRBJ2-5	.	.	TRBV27	TGTGCCAGCAGTTTAGAGGGTTCGCAAGAGACCCAGTACTTC	CASSLEGSQETQYF
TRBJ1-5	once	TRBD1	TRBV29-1	TGCAGCGTTCGAGGGGGCTTTGGTCAGCCCCAGCATTTT	CSVRGGFGQPQHF
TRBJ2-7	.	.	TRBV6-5	TGTGCCAGCAGTTACAGCGAGACGGTCGACGAGCAGTACTTC	CASSYSETVDEQYF
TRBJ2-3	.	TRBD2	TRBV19	TGTGCCAGCACCAGACTAGCGGGAGTGGCAGATACGCAGTATTTT	CASTRLAGVADTQYF
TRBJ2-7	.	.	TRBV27	TGTGCCAGCAGTTTATCGAGGGCAGCCAATTTCTACGAGCAGTACTTC	CASSLSRAANFYEQYF
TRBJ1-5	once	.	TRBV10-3	TGTGCCATCAGTGAGTCCACCCCAGGGGAGCTGCCCCAGCATTTT	CAISESTPGELPQHF
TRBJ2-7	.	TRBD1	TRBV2	TGTGCCAGCAGCTCCCCCCCCAGGGACAGGGGAGTCGGGAGGGGGGACTACGAGCAGTACTTC	CASSSPPRDRGVGRGDYEQYF
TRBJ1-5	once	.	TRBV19	TGTGCCAGTACTGCAGGCGGCAATCAGCCCCAGCATTTT	CASTAGGNQPQHF
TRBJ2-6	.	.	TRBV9	TGTGCCAGCAGCGCCAGGGGAAGGGCCAACGTCCTGACTTTC	CASSARGRANVLTF